This T cell receptor beta chain was identified in a study of vaccination effects on CD4 cells after COVID-19. Under the ViraFEST assay, PBMC were stimulated with viral peptide pools so that antigen-specific CD4+ T cells expanded. Sequencing was performed afterwards. Cells that had been cultured for roughly eleven days were the source of isolated CD4+ T cells. The person's infection with SARS-CoV-2, confirmed by PCR, took place between March and December 2020. On days 3 and 7, fresh IL-2 medium replaced half the medium. Study outcomes and limitations: The study found marked clonal contraction of infection- and vaccine-induced clones late after vaccination. After vaccination, spike-reactive clones in convalescents were mostly new vaccine-induced clones.

The protocol was immunoSEQ multiplex PCR, while the TCRdb copy is restricted to in-frame clones and leaves out a portion. The sample has tens of thousands of clones, under 85% seen once; the top ten hold around 5%. This CDR3 is built from 11 residues. Germline CDR1 reads DFQATT; CDR2 reads SNEGSKA (reference sequence). Trimming pared 7 bases from V and 5 bases from J, leaving 12 bases between. A word on this clone: Its antigen is unknown.

This receptor was identified in a human donor who had a prior SARS-CoV-2 infection. The genes are TRBV20-1 and TRBJ2-7, with D uncertain. The sequencing used CD4+ T cells from PBMCs cultured with HIV peptides, collected before COVID-19 vaccination. Subset in this sample: HIV-1 Nef peptide pool negative control/reference culture. The CDR3 bases are TGCAGTGAGGCTCCCAGGCACGAGCAGTACTTC. Translation gives CSEAPRHEQYF.